The rows below give T cell receptor beta chains drawn from one sample of a study of cytomegalovirus exposure and HLA in healthy donors. The data were produced by immunoSEQ multiplex PCR, yet TCRdb's version contains in-frame clones alone and is incomplete. Seen here are under 150,000 clones, about two thirds observed once, and the top ten hold 2% to 3%. Sequencing was done on a sample of PBMCs. Receptor source: a woman aged 55-69 years in good health and CMV-seropositive. CDR3s include the opening cysteine and the closing phenylalanine or tryptophan. The D gene is left open where the match is weak. The size of a clone is reported for some rows only, either as once, few or many, or as a class for expanded clones.

v_call: TRBV7-3; clone_size: .; j_call: TRBJ2-5; d_call: .; cdr3_aa: CASSLTTGAQETQYF; cdr3_nt: TGTGCCAGCAGCTTAACGACAGGAGCTCAAGAGACCCAGTACTTC
v_call: TRBV5-1; clone_size: .; j_call: TRBJ1-1; d_call: TRBD1; cdr3_aa: CASSLTGGVNTEAFF; cdr3_nt: TGCGCCAGCAGCTTGACAGGGGGGGTGAACACTGAAGCTTTCTTT
v_call: TRBV18; clone_size: .; j_call: TRBJ2-7; d_call: TRBD1; cdr3_aa: CASSPPGTGGAEQYF; cdr3_nt: TGTGCCAGCTCACCACCGGGGACAGGGGGGGCCGAGCAGTACTTC
v_call: TRBV5-1; clone_size: .; j_call: TRBJ2-1; d_call: .; cdr3_aa: CASSLASGVNNEQFF; cdr3_nt: TGCGCCAGCAGCTTGGCCTCAGGCGTAAACAATGAGCAGTTCTTC
v_call: TRBV6-5; clone_size: .; j_call: TRBJ1-2; d_call: .; cdr3_aa: CASSPRGGAYGYTF; cdr3_nt: TGTGCCAGCAGCCCCAGAGGAGGGGCCTATGGCTACACCTTC
v_call: TRBV7-3; clone_size: .; j_call: TRBJ1-1; d_call: TRBD1; cdr3_aa: CASSLGGGAGGTEAFF; cdr3_nt: TGTGCCAGCAGCTTAGGTGGCGGTGCAGGGGGCACTGAAGCTTTCTTT
v_call: TRBV10-1; clone_size: .; j_call: TRBJ1-2; d_call: .; cdr3_aa: CASSEGSFNYGYTF; cdr3_nt: TGCGCCAGCAGTGAGGGGAGCTTTAACTATGGCTACACCTTC
v_call: TRBV7-2; clone_size: .; j_call: TRBJ2-3; d_call: TRBD2; cdr3_aa: CASSLARRGAGDTQYF; cdr3_nt: TGTGCCAGCAGCTTAGCCCGGCGGGGGGCCGGAGATACGCAGTATTTT
v_call: TRBV4-1; clone_size: few; j_call: TRBJ1-2; d_call: TRBD1; cdr3_aa: CASSQGPPQGGLYYGYTF; cdr3_nt: TGCGCCAGCAGCCAAGGTCCCCCCCAGGGGGGCTTGTACTATGGCTACACCTTC
v_call: TRBV7-2; clone_size: .; j_call: TRBJ1-4; d_call: TRBD1; cdr3_aa: CASSLGTAKGTNEKLFF; cdr3_nt: TGTGCCAGCAGCCTCGGGACAGCTAAGGGGACTAATGAAAAACTGTTTTTT
v_call: TRBV11-2; clone_size: once; j_call: TRBJ2-7; d_call: .; cdr3_aa: CASSLGTGSYEQYF; cdr3_nt: TGTGCCAGCAGCTTAGGAACCGGGAGCTACGAGCAGTACTTC
v_call: TRBV29-1; clone_size: .; j_call: TRBJ2-4; d_call: .; cdr3_aa: CSVEGGTRKNIQYF; cdr3_nt: TGCAGCGTTGAGGGCGGGACCCGCAAAAACATTCAGTACTTC
v_call: TRBV6-1; clone_size: .; j_call: TRBJ1-2; d_call: TRBD1; cdr3_aa: CATSRTGIPGGYTF; cdr3_nt: TGTGCCACTTCGCGGACAGGCATTCCGGGGGGCTACACCTTC
v_call: TRBV5-5; clone_size: .; j_call: TRBJ1-6; d_call: .; cdr3_aa: CASTSTWNSPLHF; cdr3_nt: TGTGCCAGCACCTCGACTTGGAATTCACCCCTCCACTTT
v_call: TRBV9; clone_size: .; j_call: TRBJ2-5; d_call: TRBD1; cdr3_aa: CASSVSGQGSGETQYF; cdr3_nt: TGTGCCAGCAGCGTATCTGGACAGGGTAGTGGGGAGACCCAGTACTTC
v_call: TRBV6-5; clone_size: .; j_call: TRBJ1-4; d_call: .; cdr3_aa: CASSNGQLANEKLFF; cdr3_nt: TGTGCCAGCAGTAATGGACAGCTCGCTAATGAAAAACTGTTTTTT
v_call: TRBV4-1; clone_size: .; j_call: TRBJ2-3; d_call: .; cdr3_aa: CASSHPGGADTQYF; cdr3_nt: TGCGCCAGCAGCCATCCAGGCGGGGCAGATACGCAGTATTTT
v_call: TRBV6-5; clone_size: .; j_call: TRBJ1-2; d_call: .; cdr3_aa: CASSYDAGRQGYTF; cdr3_nt: TGTGCCAGCAGTTACGATGCAGGGCGTCAAGGCTACACCTTC
v_call: TRBV9; clone_size: .; j_call: TRBJ1-2; d_call: .; cdr3_aa: CASSVAQGYGYTF; cdr3_nt: TGTGCCAGCAGCGTAGCCCAGGGTTATGGCTACACCTTC
v_call: TRBV27; clone_size: .; j_call: TRBJ2-7; d_call: .; cdr3_aa: CASSLYRDTPEQYF; cdr3_nt: TGTGCCAGCAGTTTATACAGGGATACCCCCGAGCAGTACTTC
v_call: TRBV11-2; clone_size: .; j_call: TRBJ1-1; d_call: .; cdr3_aa: CASSHGGGGRTEAFF; cdr3_nt: TGTGCCAGCAGCCACGGTGGGGGGGGAAGGACTGAAGCTTTCTTT
v_call: TRBV5-1; clone_size: .; j_call: TRBJ2-7; d_call: TRBD1; cdr3_aa: CASSFDPGQVNYEQYF; cdr3_nt: TGCGCCAGCAGCTTTGACCCCGGACAGGTTAACTACGAGCAGTACTTC
v_call: TRBV9; clone_size: .; j_call: TRBJ2-3; d_call: .; cdr3_aa: CASSVGTSGTDTQYF; cdr3_nt: TGTGCCAGCAGCGTAGGGACAAGCGGCACAGATACGCAGTATTTT
v_call: TRBV6-5; clone_size: few; j_call: TRBJ1-1; d_call: .; cdr3_aa: CASSYGGGVNTEAFF; cdr3_nt: TGTGCCAGCAGTTACGGCGGGGGGGTGAACACTGAAGCTTTCTTT
v_call: TRBV27; clone_size: once; j_call: TRBJ1-1; d_call: .; cdr3_aa: CASSLGLNTEAFF; cdr3_nt: TGTGCCAGCAGTTTAGGGCTGAACACTGAAGCTTTCTTT
v_call: TRBV20-1; clone_size: .; j_call: TRBJ1-2; d_call: .; cdr3_aa: CSARGGGGYTF; cdr3_nt: TGCAGTGCTAGGGGAGGGGGTGGCTACACCTTC
v_call: TRBV9; clone_size: .; j_call: TRBJ2-4; d_call: TRBD1; cdr3_aa: CASSGQGSKNIQYF; cdr3_nt: TGTGCCAGCAGCGGACAGGGAAGCAAAAACATTCAGTACTTC
v_call: TRBV18; clone_size: .; j_call: TRBJ2-5; d_call: TRBD2; cdr3_aa: CASSPRIASGEAETQYF; cdr3_nt: TGTGCCAGCTCACCAAGAATAGCTAGCGGGGAGGCGGAGACCCAGTACTTC
v_call: TRBV27; clone_size: few; j_call: TRBJ1-1; d_call: .; cdr3_aa: CATHPRLGRKAFF; cdr3_nt: TGTGCCACCCACCCTAGGTTAGGGAGAAAAGCTTTCTTT
v_call: TRBV5-6; clone_size: large; j_call: TRBJ2-7; d_call: .; cdr3_aa: CASSPGGYRGEQYF; cdr3_nt: TGTGCCAGCAGCCCAGGAGGGTACAGGGGCGAGCAGTACTTC
v_call: TRBV2; clone_size: .; j_call: TRBJ2-1; d_call: TRBD2; cdr3_aa: CATGTSGYNEQFF; cdr3_nt: TGTGCCACCGGGACTAGCGGCTACAATGAGCAGTTCTTC
v_call: TRBV5-6; clone_size: .; j_call: TRBJ2-3; d_call: TRBD2; cdr3_aa: CASSLASSGAQYF; cdr3_nt: TGTGCCAGCAGCTTGGCGTCTAGCGGGGCGCAGTATTTT
v_call: TRBV2; clone_size: .; j_call: TRBJ1-5; d_call: TRBD1; cdr3_aa: CASSPQGMNQPQHF; cdr3_nt: TGTGCCAGCAGCCCACAGGGGATGAATCAGCCCCAGCATTTT
v_call: TRBV20-1; clone_size: once; j_call: TRBJ2-3; d_call: .; cdr3_aa: CSASQGDTQYF; cdr3_nt: TGCAGTGCGAGCCAGGGGGATACGCAGTATTTT
v_call: TRBV7-3; clone_size: .; j_call: TRBJ2-1; d_call: .; cdr3_aa: CASTGGNNEQFF; cdr3_nt: TGTGCCAGCACAGGGGGGAACAATGAGCAGTTCTTC
v_call: TRBV4-1; clone_size: .; j_call: TRBJ1-2; d_call: TRBD1; cdr3_aa: CASSPRGTAYGYTF; cdr3_nt: TGCGCCAGCAGCCCCCGCGGGACAGCCTATGGCTACACCTTC
v_call: TRBV10-3; clone_size: .; j_call: TRBJ1-4; d_call: .; cdr3_aa: CAISRTASNEKLFF; cdr3_nt: TGTGCCATCAGTCGGACAGCCTCTAATGAAAAACTGTTTTTT
v_call: TRBV29-1; clone_size: .; j_call: TRBJ2-2; d_call: .; cdr3_aa: CSVSQGSGELFF; cdr3_nt: TGCAGCGTTTCTCAGGGTTCCGGGGAGCTGTTTTTT
v_call: TRBV9; clone_size: few; j_call: TRBJ1-4; d_call: .; cdr3_aa: CASSVQGRGTNEKLFF; cdr3_nt: TGTGCCAGCAGCGTGCAGGGGAGAGGGACTAATGAAAAACTGTTTTTT
v_call: TRBV11-2; clone_size: .; j_call: TRBJ1-2; d_call: .; cdr3_aa: CASSPPGMRGYTF; cdr3_nt: TGTGCCAGCAGCCCCCCGGGGATGCGTGGCTACACCTTC
v_call: TRBV4-2; clone_size: .; j_call: TRBJ2-1; d_call: TRBD2; cdr3_aa: CASAARAGDYNEQFF; cdr3_nt: TGTGCCAGCGCCGCCCGAGCGGGGGACTACAATGAGCAGTTCTTC
v_call: TRBV7-9; clone_size: .; j_call: TRBJ1-3; d_call: .; cdr3_aa: CASSSIGTNSGNTIYF; cdr3_nt: TGTGCCAGCAGCTCCATAGGGACAAACTCTGGAAACACCATATATTTT
v_call: TRBV7-9; clone_size: .; j_call: TRBJ1-4; d_call: .; cdr3_aa: CASSRRWGGEGTNEKLFF; cdr3_nt: TGTGCCAGCAGCCGGAGGTGGGGGGGTGAAGGAACTAATGAAAAACTGTTTTTT
v_call: TRBV5-1; clone_size: .; j_call: TRBJ1-1; d_call: .; cdr3_aa: CASSIQGPGEAFF; cdr3_nt: TGCGCCAGCAGCATACAGGGCCCAGGTGAAGCTTTCTTT
v_call: TRBV19; clone_size: .; j_call: TRBJ1-2; d_call: TRBD1; cdr3_aa: CASSIRDRAYGYTF; cdr3_nt: TGTGCCAGTAGTATCCGGGACAGAGCATATGGCTACACCTTC
v_call: TRBV11-2; clone_size: .; j_call: TRBJ2-5; d_call: TRBD1; cdr3_aa: CASSPQGGETQYF; cdr3_nt: TGTGCCAGCAGTCCACAGGGGGGAGAGACCCAGTACTTC
v_call: TRBV5-1; clone_size: .; j_call: TRBJ1-6; d_call: TRBD1; cdr3_aa: CASSQLQGRNSPLHF; cdr3_nt: TGCGCCAGCAGCCAACTACAGGGGAGGAATTCACCCCTCCACTTT
v_call: TRBV7-8; clone_size: once; j_call: TRBJ1-2; d_call: .; cdr3_aa: CASSFSQGHGYTF; cdr3_nt: TGTGCCAGCAGCTTTAGTCAGGGCCATGGCTACACCTTC
v_call: TRBV10-2; clone_size: .; j_call: TRBJ2-2; d_call: TRBD1; cdr3_aa: CASRGQEFGELFF; cdr3_nt: TGCGCCAGCAGGGGACAGGAGTTCGGGGAGCTGTTTTTT
v_call: TRBV5-1; clone_size: .; j_call: TRBJ2-1; d_call: TRBD2; cdr3_aa: CASSTRTSGGIYNEQFF; cdr3_nt: TGCGCCAGCAGCACCCGGACTAGCGGGGGGATTTACAATGAGCAGTTCTTC
v_call: TRBV6-5; clone_size: .; j_call: TRBJ2-1; d_call: TRBD2; cdr3_aa: CASSYSLAGSYNEQFF; cdr3_nt: TGTGCCAGCAGTTACTCATTAGCGGGCTCCTACAATGAGCAGTTCTTC
v_call: TRBV27; clone_size: .; j_call: TRBJ2-7; d_call: .; cdr3_aa: CASSSSYEQYF; cdr3_nt: TGTGCCAGCAGTTCTTCCTACGAGCAGTACTTC
v_call: TRBV19; clone_size: few; j_call: TRBJ1-4; d_call: .; cdr3_aa: CASSPGALENEKLFF; cdr3_nt: TGTGCCAGTAGTCCGGGAGCACTGGAGAATGAAAAACTGTTTTTT
v_call: TRBV6-5; clone_size: .; j_call: TRBJ1-2; d_call: .; cdr3_aa: CASSYSYYGAYGYTF; cdr3_nt: TGTGCCAGCAGTTACTCTTATTACGGAGCCTATGGCTACACCTTC